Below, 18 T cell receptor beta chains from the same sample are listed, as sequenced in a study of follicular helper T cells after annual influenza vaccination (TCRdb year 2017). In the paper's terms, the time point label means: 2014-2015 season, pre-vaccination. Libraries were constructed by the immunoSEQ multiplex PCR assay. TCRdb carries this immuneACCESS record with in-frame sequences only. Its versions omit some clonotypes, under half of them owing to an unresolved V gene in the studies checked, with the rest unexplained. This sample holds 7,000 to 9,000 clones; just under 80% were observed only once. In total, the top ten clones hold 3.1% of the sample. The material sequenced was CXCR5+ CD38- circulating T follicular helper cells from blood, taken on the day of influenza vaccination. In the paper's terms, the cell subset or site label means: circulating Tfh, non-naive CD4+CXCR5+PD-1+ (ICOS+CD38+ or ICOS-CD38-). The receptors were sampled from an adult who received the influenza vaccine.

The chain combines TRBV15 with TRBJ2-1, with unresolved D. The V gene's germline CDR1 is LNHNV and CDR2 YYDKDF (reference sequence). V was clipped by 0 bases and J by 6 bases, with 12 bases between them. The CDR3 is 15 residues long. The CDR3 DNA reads TGTGCCACCAGCAGAGATAGGCTAGATGGCAATGAGCAGTTCTTC. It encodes CATSRDRLDGNEQFF.

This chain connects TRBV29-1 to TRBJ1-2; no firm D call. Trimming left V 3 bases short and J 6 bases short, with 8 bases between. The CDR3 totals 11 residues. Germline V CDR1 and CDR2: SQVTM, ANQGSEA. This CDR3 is CSVDYLDGYTF. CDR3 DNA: TGCAGCGTTGATTACCTAGATGGCTACACCTTC.

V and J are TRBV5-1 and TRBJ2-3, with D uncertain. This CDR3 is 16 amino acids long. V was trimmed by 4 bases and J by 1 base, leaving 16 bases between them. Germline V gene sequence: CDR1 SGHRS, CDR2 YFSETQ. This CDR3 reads CASSRVLNGGTDTQYF. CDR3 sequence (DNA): TGCGCCAGCAGCCGGGTCCTTAATGGAGGCACAGATACGCAGTATTTT.

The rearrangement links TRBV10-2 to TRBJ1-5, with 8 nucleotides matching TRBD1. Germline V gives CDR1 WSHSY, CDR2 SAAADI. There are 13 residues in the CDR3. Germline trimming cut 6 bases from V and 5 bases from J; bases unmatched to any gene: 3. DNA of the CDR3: TGCGCCAGCAGAGGACAGGGACATCAGCCCCAGCATTTT. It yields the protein CASRGQGHQPQHF.

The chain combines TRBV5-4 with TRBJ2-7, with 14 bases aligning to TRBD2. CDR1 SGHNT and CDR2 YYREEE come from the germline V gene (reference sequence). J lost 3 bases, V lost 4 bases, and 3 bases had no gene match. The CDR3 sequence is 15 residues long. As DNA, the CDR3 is TGTGCCAGCAGCGTCGGGACTAGCGGGGGCTACGAGCAGTACTTC. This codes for CASSVGTSGGYEQYF.

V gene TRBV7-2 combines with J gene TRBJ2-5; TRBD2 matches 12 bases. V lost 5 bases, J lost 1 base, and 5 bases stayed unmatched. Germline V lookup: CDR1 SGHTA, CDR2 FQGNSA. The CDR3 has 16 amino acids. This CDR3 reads CASSTQLAGGQETQYF. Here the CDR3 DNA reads TGTGCCAGCAGCACCCAACTAGCGGGGGGCCAAGAGACCCAGTACTTC.

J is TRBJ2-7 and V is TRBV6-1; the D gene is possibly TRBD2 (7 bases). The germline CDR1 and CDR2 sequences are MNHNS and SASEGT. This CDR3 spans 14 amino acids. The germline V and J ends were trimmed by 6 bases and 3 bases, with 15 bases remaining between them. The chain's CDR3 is CASSPDGGLYEQYF. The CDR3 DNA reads TGTGCCAGCAGCCCGGACGGGGGGCTCTACGAGCAGTACTTC.

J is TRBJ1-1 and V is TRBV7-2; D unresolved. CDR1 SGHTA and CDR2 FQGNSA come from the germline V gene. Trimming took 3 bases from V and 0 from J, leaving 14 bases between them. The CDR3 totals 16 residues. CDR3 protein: CASSFQASTMNTEAFF. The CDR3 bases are TGTGCCAGCAGCTTCCAAGCTTCTACTATGAACACTGAAGCTTTCTTT.

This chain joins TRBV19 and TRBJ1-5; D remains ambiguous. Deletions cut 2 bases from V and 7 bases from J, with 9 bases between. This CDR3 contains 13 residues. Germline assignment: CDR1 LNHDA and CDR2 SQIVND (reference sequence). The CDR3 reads CASSIKEGQPQHF. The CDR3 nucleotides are TGTGCCAGTAGTATAAAGGAAGGGCAGCCCCAGCATTTT.

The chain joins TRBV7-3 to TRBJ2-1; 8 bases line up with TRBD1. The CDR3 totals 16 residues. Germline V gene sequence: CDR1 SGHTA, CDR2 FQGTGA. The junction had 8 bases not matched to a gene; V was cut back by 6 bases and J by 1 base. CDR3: CASSKRTGLSYNEQFF. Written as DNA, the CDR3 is TGTGCCAGCAGTAAACGGACAGGGTTATCCTACAATGAGCAGTTCTTC.

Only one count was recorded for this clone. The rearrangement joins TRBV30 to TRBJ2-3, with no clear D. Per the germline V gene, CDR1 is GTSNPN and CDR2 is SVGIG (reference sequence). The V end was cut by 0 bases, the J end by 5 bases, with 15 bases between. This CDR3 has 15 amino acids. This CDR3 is CAWSVGVRLRDTQYF. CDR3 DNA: TGTGCCTGGAGTGTAGGTGTTAGGTTGAGAGATACGCAGTATTTT.

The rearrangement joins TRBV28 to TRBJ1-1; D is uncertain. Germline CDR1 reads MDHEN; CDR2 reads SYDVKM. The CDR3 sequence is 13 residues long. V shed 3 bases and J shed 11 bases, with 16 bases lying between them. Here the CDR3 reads CASSFRLALYAFF. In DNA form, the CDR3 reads TGTGCCAGCAGTTTTCGGTTGGCGCTTTACGCTTTCTTT.

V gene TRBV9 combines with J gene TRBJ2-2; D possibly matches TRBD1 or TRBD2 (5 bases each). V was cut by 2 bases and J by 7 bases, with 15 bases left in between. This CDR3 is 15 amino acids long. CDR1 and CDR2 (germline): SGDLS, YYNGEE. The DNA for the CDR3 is TGTGCCAGCAGCGTGGCGGCAGGGACGTTCGGGGAGCTGTTTTTT. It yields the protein CASSVAAGTFGELFF.

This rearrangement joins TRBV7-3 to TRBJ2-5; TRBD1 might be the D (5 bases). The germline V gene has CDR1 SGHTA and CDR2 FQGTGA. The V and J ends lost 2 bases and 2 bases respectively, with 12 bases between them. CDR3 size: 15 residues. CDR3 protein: CASSLGAGQQETQYF. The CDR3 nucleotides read TGTGCCAGCAGCTTAGGCGCAGGACAACAAGAGACCCAGTACTTC.

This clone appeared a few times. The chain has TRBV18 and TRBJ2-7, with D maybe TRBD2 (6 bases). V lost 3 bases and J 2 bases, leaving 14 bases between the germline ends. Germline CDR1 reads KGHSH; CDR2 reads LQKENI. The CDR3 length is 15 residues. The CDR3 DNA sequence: TGTGCCAGCTCACCGGGGTTGGGGGGAACCTACGAGCAGTACTTC. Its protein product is CASSPGLGGTYEQYF. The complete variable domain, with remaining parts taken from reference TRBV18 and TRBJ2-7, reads NAGVMQNPRHLVRRRGQEARLRCSPMKGHSHVYWYRQLPEEGLKFMVYLQKENIIDESGMPKERFSAEFPKEGPSILRIQQVVRGDSAAYFCASSPGLGGTYEQYFGPGTRLTVT.

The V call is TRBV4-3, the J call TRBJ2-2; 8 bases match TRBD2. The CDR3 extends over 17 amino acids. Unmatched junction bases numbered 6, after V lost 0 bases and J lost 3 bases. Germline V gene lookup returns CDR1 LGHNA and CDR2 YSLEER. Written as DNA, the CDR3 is TGCGCCAGCAGCCAAGAGCGGCGGGGGGCGGACACCGGGGAGCTGTTTTTT. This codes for CASSQERRGADTGELFF.

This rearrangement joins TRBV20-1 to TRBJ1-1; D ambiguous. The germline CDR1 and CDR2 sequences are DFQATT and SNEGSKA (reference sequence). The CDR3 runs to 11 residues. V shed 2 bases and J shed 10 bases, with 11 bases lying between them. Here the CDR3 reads CSARSWKGAFF. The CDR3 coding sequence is TGCAGTGCTAGATCTTGGAAGGGAGCTTTCTTT.

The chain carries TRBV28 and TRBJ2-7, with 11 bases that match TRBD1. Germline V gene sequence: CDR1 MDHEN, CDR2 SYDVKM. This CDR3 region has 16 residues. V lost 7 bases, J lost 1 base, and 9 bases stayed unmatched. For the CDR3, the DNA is TGTGCCAGCACTACCTCCGGGACAGGGGGTTCCTACGAGCAGTACTTC. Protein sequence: CASTTSGTGGSYEQYF. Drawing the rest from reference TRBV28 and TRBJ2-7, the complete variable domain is DVKVTQSSRYLVKRTGEKVFLECVQDMDHENMFWYRQDPGLGLRLIYFSYDVKMKEKGDIPEGYSVSREKKERFSLILESASTNQTSMYLCASTTSGTGGSYEQYFGPGTRLTVT.